The clone carrying this T cell receptor (beta chain) was detected a few times. Its antigen is unknown. MiXCR, run by TCRdb on the reads, gives a single entry per CDR3 protein. The table has 70,000 or so distinct CDR3 sequences, about a fifth seen once. This entry is derived from a study of type 1 regulatory T cells. The wider study: An in vitro protocol generated T-allo10, a Tr1-enriched, alloantigen-specific CD4 T cell product.

Study observations and caveats: Tr1 cells had a more restricted TCR repertoire than non-Tr1 cells.

This CDR3 is 13 amino acids long. Germline V gene data show CDR1 as MNHNS and CDR2 as SASEGT. V was pared by 8 bases and J by 4 bases, with 14 bases between. The TCR was taken from a human donor in good health. Sequences were obtained from cultured type 1 regulatory T (Tr1) cells, either the whole culture or a sorted fraction (not recorded which). This chain connects TRBV6-1 to TRBJ1-1; no clear D gene. CDR3 residues: CASSRVSATEAFF. CDR3 DNA sequence: TGTGCCAGCTCGAGGGTTTCTGCCACTGAAGCTTTCTTT.